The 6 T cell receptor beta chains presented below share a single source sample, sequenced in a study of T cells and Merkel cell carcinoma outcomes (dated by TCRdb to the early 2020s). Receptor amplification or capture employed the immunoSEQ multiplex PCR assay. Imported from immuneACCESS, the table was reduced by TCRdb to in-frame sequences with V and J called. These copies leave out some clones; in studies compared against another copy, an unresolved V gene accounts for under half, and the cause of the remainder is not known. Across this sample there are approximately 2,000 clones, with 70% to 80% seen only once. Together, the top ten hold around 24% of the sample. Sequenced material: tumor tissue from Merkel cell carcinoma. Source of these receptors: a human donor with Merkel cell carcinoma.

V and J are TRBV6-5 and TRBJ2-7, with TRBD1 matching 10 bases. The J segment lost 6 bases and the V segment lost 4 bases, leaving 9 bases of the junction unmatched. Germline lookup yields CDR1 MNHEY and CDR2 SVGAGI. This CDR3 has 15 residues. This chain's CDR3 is CASSLTGTGATEQYF. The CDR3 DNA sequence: TGTGCCAGCAGTTTAACCGGGACAGGGGCGACCGAGCAGTACTTC.

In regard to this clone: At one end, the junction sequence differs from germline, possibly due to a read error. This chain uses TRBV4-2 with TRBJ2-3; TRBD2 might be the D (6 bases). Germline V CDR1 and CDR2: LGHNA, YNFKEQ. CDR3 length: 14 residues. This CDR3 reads CTSSQPLASYTQYF. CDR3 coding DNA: TGTACCAGCAGCCAACCGCTAGCGTCATATACGCAGTATTTT.

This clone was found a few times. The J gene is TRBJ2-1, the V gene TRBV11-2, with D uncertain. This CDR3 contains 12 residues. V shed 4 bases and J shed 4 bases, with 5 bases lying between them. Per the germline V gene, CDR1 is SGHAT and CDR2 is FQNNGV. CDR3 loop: CASSSRYNEQFF. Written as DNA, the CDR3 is TGTGCCAGCAGCTCTCGATACAATGAGCAGTTCTTC.

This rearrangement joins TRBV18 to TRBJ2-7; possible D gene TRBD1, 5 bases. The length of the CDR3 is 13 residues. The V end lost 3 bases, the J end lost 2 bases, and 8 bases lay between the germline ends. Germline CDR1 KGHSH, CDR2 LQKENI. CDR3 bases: TGTGCCAGCTCACCGCGGACAACCTACGAGCAGTACTTC. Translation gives CASSPRTTYEQYF.

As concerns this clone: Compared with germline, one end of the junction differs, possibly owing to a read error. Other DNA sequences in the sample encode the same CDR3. The CDR3 sequence is CASSLEQGRGNVAFF. The CDR3 DNA follows: TGTGCCAGCAGTTTAGAACAGGGGCGTGGGAATGTAGCTTTCTTT. The chain carries TRBV7-9 and TRBJ1-1; the match to TRBD1 covers 7 bases. Germline CDR1 and CDR2: SEHNR and FQNEAQ (reference sequence). The CDR3 consists of 15 residues.

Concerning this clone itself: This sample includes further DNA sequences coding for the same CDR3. The CDR3 DNA is TGTGCCAGCTCACCCCGAGGGGAGGCTACCGGGGAGCTGTTTTTT. This sequence encodes CASSPRGEATGELFF. V and J are TRBV18 and TRBJ2-2, with a weak D call TRBD2 (6 bases). The germline V and J ends were trimmed by 3 bases and 5 bases, with 13 bases remaining between them. CDR3 length: 15 residues. Germline CDR1 KGHSH, CDR2 LQKENI.